One and the same sample provided the 30 T cell receptor beta chains below, sequenced in a study of shared clonotypes between healthy human individuals (dated by TCRdb to 2020 to 2022). Library creation used the immunoSEQ multiplex PCR assay. TCRdb took over this immuneACCESS table, retaining in-frame rearrangements with V and J assigned. Such tables are incomplete; in checked studies, under half of the missing clones stem from an unresolved V gene, and the remainder is unexplained. This sample is represented by 2 million to 2.5 million clones; around 93% of them were singletons. The top ten clones comprise approximately 0.41% of the sample. Sample: naive CD4+ T cells from PBMCs. Explained via the paper, the cell subset or site label denotes: CD45RA+ positively selected. These receptors were taken from a man aged 18 to 30 in good health. Some clones in this sample may be carry-over from other donors' samples.

The chain uses TRBV4-2 and TRBJ1-5; D gene uncertain. The CDR3 sequence is 15 residues long. V was clipped by 4 bases and J by 0 bases, with 10 bases between them. Germline V gene sequence: CDR1 LGHNA, CDR2 YNFKEQ. CDR3 DNA sequence: TGTGCCAGCAGCCTTACGGGCGATAGCAATCAGCCCCAGCATTTT. The encoded protein is CASSLTGDSNQPQHF.

The chain is built from TRBV4-2 and TRBJ2-5, with 12 bases fitting TRBD2. The CDR3 is made up of 17 amino acids. V trimming: 4 bases; J trimming: 4 bases; junction bases outside the gene matches: 10. The germline V gene has CDR1 LGHNA and CDR2 YNFKEQ. CDR3 DNA: TGTGCCAGCAGCCTGACCCCTAGCGGGAGGGCAGGAGAGACCCAGTACTTC. Protein sequence: CASSLTPSGRAGETQYF.

V usage is TRBV5-1 and J usage is TRBJ1-4; D is unclear. The V end was cut by 0 bases, the J end by 0 bases, with 12 bases between. Germline CDR1 and CDR2: SGHRS and YFSETQ. CDR3 length: 17 residues. CDR3 loop: CASSLASVGATNEKLFF. In DNA form, the CDR3 reads TGCGCCAGCAGCTTGGCTTCAGTTGGTGCAACTAATGAAAAACTGTTTTTT. Looking up the rest from reference TRBV5-1 and TRBJ1-4 gives the full variable domain: KAGVTQTPRYLIKTRGQQVTLSCSPISGHRSVSWYQQTPGQGLQFLFEYFSETQRNKGNFPGRFSGRQFSNSRSEMNVSTLELGDSALYLCASSLASVGATNEKLFFGSGTQLSVL.

V and J are TRBV7-2 and TRBJ1-1, with D uncertain. Trimming shortened V by 1 base and J by 1 base, and 10 bases separated the two germline ends. The CDR3 covers 15 residues. CDR1 is SGHTA, CDR2 FQGNSA, per germline. The CDR3, as DNA: TGTGCCAGCAGCTTAGTAAGGCCGCAGAACACTGAAGCTTTCTTT. Protein sequence: CASSLVRPQNTEAFF. Full variable domain (rest looked up from reference TRBV7-2 and TRBJ1-1): GAGVSQSPSNKVTEKGKDVELRCDPISGHTALYWYRQSLGQGLEFLIYFQGNSAPDKSGLPSDRFSAERTGGSVSTLTIQRTQQEDSAVYLCASSLVRPQNTEAFFGQGTRLTVV.

This sequence joins TRBV19 and TRBJ1-5; unclear D gene. The CDR3 totals 15 residues. Germline CDR1 and CDR2: LNHDA and SQIVND (reference sequence). V dropped 6 bases and J dropped 0 bases, with 12 bases sitting between them. The CDR3 loop reads CASSIMRSSNQPQHF. CDR3 nucleotide sequence: TGTGCCAGTAGCATTATGCGTAGTAGCAATCAGCCCCAGCATTTT.

The chain employs TRBV6-1 and TRBJ1-5; D gene unclear. V lost 3 bases and J 0 bases, leaving 9 bases between the germline ends. Germline V CDR1 and CDR2: MNHNS, SASEGT. The CDR3 totals 15 residues. As DNA, the CDR3 is TGTGCCAGCAGTGAGATGGGGAGTAGCAATCAGCCCCAGCATTTT. This sequence encodes CASSEMGSSNQPQHF.

For the CDR3, the DNA is TGTGCCAGCTCAAACTCCGGGGGGTCCGCCACCGGGGAGCTGTTTTTT. Translation: CASSNSGGSATGELFF. This chain joins TRBV18 and TRBJ2-2, with 7 nucleotides matching TRBD2. Per germline, CDR1 KGHSH and CDR2 LQKENI. The V and J ends lost 5 bases and 4 bases, in that order; junction bases with no gene match: 10. This CDR3 contains 16 residues. Combining the CDR3 with reference TRBV18 and TRBJ2-2 gives the whole variable domain NAGVMQNPRHLVRRRGQEARLRCSPMKGHSHVYWYRQLPEEGLKFMVYLQKENIIDESGMPKERFSAEFPKEGPSILRIQQVVRGDSAAYFCASSNSGGSATGELFFGEGSRLTVL.

The sample holds one count of this clone. The chain joins TRBV6-5 to TRBJ2-5; TRBD2 matches 8 bases. The V gene end was trimmed by 5 bases and the J gene end by 4 bases; junction bases not matched to a gene: 9. Germline assignment: CDR1 MNHEY and CDR2 SVGAGI. CDR3 length: 15 amino acids. CDR3 bases: TGTGCCAGCAGTCGTACCGGGACTAGTGTAGAGACCCAGTACTTC. This sequence encodes CASSRTGTSVETQYF.

The V call is TRBV4-1, the J call TRBJ1-4, with D hard to call. Germline CDR1 reads MGHRA; CDR2 reads YSYEKL. The CDR3 sequence is 13 residues long. V lost 1 base, J lost 8 bases, and 8 bases lay in between. CDR3 DNA sequence: TGCGCCAGCAGCCAAGTCCCACGAGAAAAACTGTTTTTT. Encoded protein: CASSQVPREKLFF.

Notes on this clone: The sample contains more than one DNA sequence encoding this CDR3. The chain couples TRBV10-3 to TRBJ1-2; D might be TRBD1 (5 bases). CDR1 is ENHRY and CDR2 is SYGVKD in the germline V gene. CDR3 length: 13 amino acids. V lost 4 bases and J 3 bases, leaving 9 bases between the germline ends. The CDR3 loop is CAISVRGDYGYTF. DNA of the CDR3: TGTGCCATCAGTGTAAGAGGGGACTATGGCTACACCTTC.

V usage is TRBV5-1 and J usage is TRBJ2-1, with D tentatively TRBD1 or TRBD2 (5 bases each). V was clipped by 4 bases and J by 8 bases, with 13 bases between them. The CDR3 sequence is 13 residues long. The V gene's germline CDR1 is SGHRS and CDR2 YFSETQ. In nucleotides, the CDR3 is TGCGCCAGCAGCCGGTTGCAGGGACATGAGCAGTTCTTC. This sequence encodes CASSRLQGHEQFF. The variable domain in full, with the rest retrieved from reference TRBV5-1 and TRBJ2-1, is KAGVTQTPRYLIKTRGQQVTLSCSPISGHRSVSWYQQTPGQGLQFLFEYFSETQRNKGNFPGRFSGRQFSNSRSEMNVSTLELGDSALYLCASSRLQGHEQFFGPGTRLTVL.

The V call is TRBV5-1, the J call TRBJ2-5; D uncertain. Germline assignment: CDR1 SGHRS and CDR2 YFSETQ. This CDR3 has 13 amino acids. The V end was cut by 6 bases, the J end by 4 bases, with 13 bases between. CDR3 in amino acids: CASTIVPGETQYF. The CDR3 DNA is TGCGCCAGCACCATCGTGCCGGGAGAGACCCAGTACTTC.

This clone showed up just once. The chain combines TRBV7-6 with TRBJ2-7, with 11 nucleotides matching TRBD2. CDR1 is SGHVS, CDR2 FNYEAQ, per germline. The CDR3 runs 15 residues. The junction had 10 bases not matched to a gene; V was cut back by 6 bases and J by 6 bases. CDR3 residues: CASRPTSGSEGEQYF. DNA for the CDR3: TGTGCCAGCAGGCCTACTAGCGGGAGCGAAGGCGAGCAGTACTTC.

This rearrangement joins TRBV2 to TRBJ1-1, with no clear D. Trimming stripped 6 bases from V and 2 bases from J, with 10 bases between. The CDR3 covers 13 residues. The V gene's germline CDR1 is SNHLY and CDR2 FYNNEI. CDR3: CASRPRVNTEAFF. The CDR3 DNA sequence: TGTGCCAGCAGGCCTAGAGTTAACACTGAAGCTTTCTTT.

With regard to this clone: Other DNA variants within this sample encode the same CDR3. The chain links TRBV5-1 to TRBJ1-5; 7 positions agree with TRBD1. Per germline, CDR1 SGHRS and CDR2 YFSETQ. This CDR3 spans 14 amino acids. The ends lost 4 bases at V and 4 bases at J; junction bases unmatched: 5. In nucleotides, the CDR3 is TGCGCCAGCAGCCAGGGGACAGAAAATCAGCCCCAGCATTTT. This gives the protein CASSQGTENQPQHF.

The V call is TRBV5-1, the J call TRBJ2-1; 9 nucleotides agree with TRBD2. This CDR3 comprises 15 residues. Germline V CDR1 and CDR2: SGHRS, YFSETQ. Trimming took 4 bases from V and 5 from J; bases not matched to a gene: 7. The CDR3 reads CASSPGGLANNEQFF. For the CDR3, the DNA is TGCGCCAGCAGCCCCGGGGGACTAGCAAACAATGAGCAGTTCTTC.

The CDR3 DNA is TGTGCCAGCTCACCATCGGGTGGAGACTATGGCTACACCTTC. Translating it yields CASSPSGGDYGYTF. This chain links TRBV18 with TRBJ1-2; D unresolved. Germline CDR1 reads KGHSH; CDR2 reads LQKENI. Trimming removed 2 bases at V and 3 bases at J, with 10 bases between. The CDR3 is made up of 14 amino acids.

The J gene is TRBJ2-1, the V gene TRBV29-1, with TRBD2 as a possible D gene (5 bases). CDR3 length: 13 amino acids. Germline lookup yields CDR1 SQVTM and CDR2 ANQGSEA. Trimming shortened V by 5 bases and J by 8 bases, and 16 bases separated the two germline ends. The DNA for the CDR3 is TGCAGCGTTTCAAGAGGGAAAATGGATGAGCAGTTCTTC. This encodes CSVSRGKMDEQFF.

The gene calls are TRBV18 and TRBJ2-7; D perhaps matches TRBD1 (6 bases). The V end lost 2 bases, the J end lost 0 bases, and 11 bases lay between the germline ends. The CDR3 runs 15 residues. Germline lookup yields CDR1 KGHSH and CDR2 LQKENI. Here the CDR3 DNA reads TGTGCCAGCTCACCAGGGACAACTACCTCCTACGAGCAGTACTTC. It codes for CASSPGTTTSYEQYF. The full variable domain, completed using reference TRBV18 and TRBJ2-7, is NAGVMQNPRHLVRRRGQEARLRCSPMKGHSHVYWYRQLPEEGLKFMVYLQKENIIDESGMPKERFSAEFPKEGPSILRIQQVVRGDSAAYFCASSPGTTTSYEQYFGPGTRLTVT.

With regard to this clone: Other DNA sequences in the sample encode the same CDR3. The V gene is TRBV2, the J gene TRBJ1-5; tentatively, D is TRBD1 (6 bases). Germline CDR1 and CDR2: SNHLY and FYNNEI. This CDR3 has 13 residues. V lost 5 bases, J lost 7 bases, and 12 bases lay in between. CDR3 nucleotide sequence: TGTGCCAGCAGTAGGGGGAGGGACCAGCCCCAGCATTTT. This translates into CASSRGRDQPQHF. Using reference TRBV2 and TRBJ1-5 for the parts outside the CDR3, the full variable domain is EPEVTQTPSHQVTQMGQEVILRCVPISNHLYFYWYRQILGQKVEFLVSFYNNEISEKSEIFDDQFSVERPDGSNFTLKIRSTKLEDSAMYFCASSRGRDQPQHFGDGTRLSIL.

V is TRBV7-3 and J is TRBJ1-6, with D possibly being TRBD1 (6 bases). The germline V and J ends were trimmed by 5 bases and 9 bases, with 17 bases remaining between them. The CDR3 extends over 15 amino acids. Germline assignment: CDR1 SGHTA and CDR2 FQGTGA. CDR3: CASSQDQGIGSPLHF. As DNA, the CDR3 is TGTGCCAGCAGCCAAGACCAGGGGATAGGTTCACCCCTCCACTTT.

This chain links TRBV28 with TRBJ1-2, with a weak D call TRBD1 (5 bases). The germline gives CDR1 MDHEN, CDR2 SYDVKM. This CDR3 is 18 amino acids long. Trimming stripped 2 bases from V and 4 bases from J, with 23 bases between. Written as DNA, the CDR3 is TGTGCCAGCAGTTTAGGCCCCGTGCTACAGGCCACAGCCTATGGCTACACCTTC. Its translation: CASSLGPVLQATAYGYTF.

The chain joins TRBV7-2 to TRBJ2-1; D ambiguous. The CDR3 sequence is 15 residues long. CDR1 SGHTA and CDR2 FQGNSA come from the germline V gene. Trimming pared 1 base from V and 10 bases from J, leaving 17 bases between. In nucleotides, the CDR3 is TGTGCCAGCAGCTTAGATACTGGCCTGAACGAGGAGCAGTTCTTC. This sequence encodes CASSLDTGLNEEQFF.

This clone is a singleton in its sample. The V call is TRBV7-2, the J call TRBJ2-7; 10 positions match TRBD1. Germline V lookup: CDR1 SGHTA, CDR2 FQGNSA. V lost 2 bases, J lost 2 bases, and 3 bases stayed unmatched. The CDR3 is 15 amino acids. DNA of the CDR3: TGTGCCAGCAGCTTATCTGGGACAGGGGCCTACGAGCAGTACTTC. Amino acids: CASSLSGTGAYEQYF.

This chain uses TRBV6-5 with TRBJ2-3; possibly TRBD2 for D (6 bases). The length of the CDR3 is 14 residues. Deletions cut 5 bases from V and 4 bases from J, with 13 bases between. From germline, CDR1 is MNHEY and CDR2 SVGAGI. CDR3 protein: CASSRGRGSDTQYF. DNA of the CDR3: TGTGCCAGCAGTCGGGGGAGAGGGTCAGATACGCAGTATTTT.

The rearrangement links TRBV6-1 to TRBJ2-7; 8 bases align to TRBD2. The CDR3 totals 14 residues. Germline CDR1 MNHNS, CDR2 SASEGT. The trim removed 7 bases at V and 4 bases at J, leaving 9 bases unmatched. The CDR3: CASTREGRRYEQYF. The CDR3 DNA is TGTGCCAGCACTCGGGAGGGCCGAAGGTACGAGCAGTACTTC.

This clone was found once. The chain employs TRBV5-6 and TRBJ2-7; perhaps TRBD2 as D (6 bases). Looked up from germline, CDR1 is SGHDT and CDR2 is YYEEEE. CDR3 length: 14 residues. With 3 bases removed from V and 0 bases from J, the gap between germline ends came to 10 bases. The CDR3 protein is CASSSGLTSYEQYF. As DNA, the CDR3 is TGTGCCAGCAGCTCGGGACTTACCTCCTACGAGCAGTACTTC.

The chain is built from TRBV6-5 and TRBJ1-4; maybe TRBD1 (5 bases). Deletions cut 7 bases from V and 4 bases from J, with 13 bases between. The length of the CDR3 is 14 residues. CDR1 is MNHEY, CDR2 SVGAGI, per germline. The CDR3 sequence: CASTKRQSNEKLFF. The CDR3 nucleotides are TGTGCCAGCACCAAAAGACAGAGTAATGAAAAACTGTTTTTT.

This chain links TRBV28 with TRBJ2-2; TRBD1 agrees at 9 bases. J was trimmed by 6 bases and V by 6 bases; bases with no gene match: 8. The CDR3 sequence is 15 residues long. The germline gives CDR1 MDHEN, CDR2 SYDVKM. The DNA of the CDR3 is TGTGCCAGCAGAGCCGGGACAGGGTTCGCCGGGGAGCTGTTTTTT. Its protein is CASRAGTGFAGELFF. Complete variable domain (other parts from reference TRBV28 and TRBJ2-2): DVKVTQSSRYLVKRTGEKVFLECVQDMDHENMFWYRQDPGLGLRLIYFSYDVKMKEKGDIPEGYSVSREKKERFSLILESASTNQTSMYLCASRAGTGFAGELFFGEGSRLTVL.

Concerning this clone itself: The sample contains more than one DNA sequence encoding this CDR3. DNA of the CDR3: TGTGCCAGCAGCGGGGCCACAGATACGCAGTATTTT. Translating gives CASSGATDTQYF. This sequence joins TRBV11-3 and TRBJ2-3; D may be TRBD1 (5 bases). This CDR3 spans 12 amino acids. Germline lookup yields CDR1 SGHNT and CDR2 YENEEA. Trimming pared 5 bases from V and 2 bases from J, leaving 5 bases between.